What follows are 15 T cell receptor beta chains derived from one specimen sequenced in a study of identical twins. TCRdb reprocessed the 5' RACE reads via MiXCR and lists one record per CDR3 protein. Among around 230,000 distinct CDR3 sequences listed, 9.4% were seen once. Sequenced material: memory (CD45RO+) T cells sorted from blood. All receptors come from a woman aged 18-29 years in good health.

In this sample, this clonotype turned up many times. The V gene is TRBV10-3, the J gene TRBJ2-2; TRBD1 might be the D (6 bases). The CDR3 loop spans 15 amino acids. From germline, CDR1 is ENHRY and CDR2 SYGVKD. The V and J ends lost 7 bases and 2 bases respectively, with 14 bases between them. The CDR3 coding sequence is TGTGCCATCACCCGGGACATCGGAAACACCGGGGAGCTGTTTTTT. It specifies CAITRDIGNTGELFF.

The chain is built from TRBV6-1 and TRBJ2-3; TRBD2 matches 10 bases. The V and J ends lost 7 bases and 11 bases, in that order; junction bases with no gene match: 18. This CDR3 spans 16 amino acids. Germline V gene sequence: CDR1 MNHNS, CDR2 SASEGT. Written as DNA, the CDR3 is TGTGCCAGCACCCGCTCGGTAGCGGGGGGAGAGGTTAAGCAGTATTTT. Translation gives CASTRSVAGGEVKQYF.

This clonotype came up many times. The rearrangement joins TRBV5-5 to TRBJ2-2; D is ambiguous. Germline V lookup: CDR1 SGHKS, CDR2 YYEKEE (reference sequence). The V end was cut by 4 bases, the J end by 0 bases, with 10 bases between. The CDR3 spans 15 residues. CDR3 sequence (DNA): TGTGCCAGCAGCGAGGCAGCTACGAACACCGGGGAGCTGTTTTTT. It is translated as CASSEAATNTGELFF.

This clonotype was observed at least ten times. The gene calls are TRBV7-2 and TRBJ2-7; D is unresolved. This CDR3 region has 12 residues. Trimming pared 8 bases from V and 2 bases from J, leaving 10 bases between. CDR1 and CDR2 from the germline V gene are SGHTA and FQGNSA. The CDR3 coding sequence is TGTGCCAGCGGCCAATATACCTACGAGCAGTACTTC. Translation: CASGQYTYEQYF.

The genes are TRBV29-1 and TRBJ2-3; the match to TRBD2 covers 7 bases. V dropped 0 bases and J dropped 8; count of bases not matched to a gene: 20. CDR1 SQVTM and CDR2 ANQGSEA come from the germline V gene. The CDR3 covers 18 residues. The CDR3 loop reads CSVEDDLGSGEAPSTQYF. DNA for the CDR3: TGCAGCGTTGAAGATGACTTAGGGAGCGGGGAAGCCCCCAGTACGCAGTATTTT.

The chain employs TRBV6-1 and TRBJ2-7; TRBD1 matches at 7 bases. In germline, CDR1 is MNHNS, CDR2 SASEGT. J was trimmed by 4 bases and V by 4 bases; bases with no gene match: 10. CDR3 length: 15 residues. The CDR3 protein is CASSVTGEGGYEQYF. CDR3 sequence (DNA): TGTGCCAGCAGTGTCACAGGGGAAGGGGGATACGAGCAGTACTTC.

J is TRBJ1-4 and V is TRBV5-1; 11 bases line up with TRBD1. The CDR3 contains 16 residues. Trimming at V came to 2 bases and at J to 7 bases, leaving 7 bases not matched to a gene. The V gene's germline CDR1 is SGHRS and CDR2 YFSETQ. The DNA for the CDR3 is TGCGCCAGCAGCTTCGGGCAGGGACAGGGGGGTGAAAAACTGTTTTTT. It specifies CASSFGQGQGGEKLFF.

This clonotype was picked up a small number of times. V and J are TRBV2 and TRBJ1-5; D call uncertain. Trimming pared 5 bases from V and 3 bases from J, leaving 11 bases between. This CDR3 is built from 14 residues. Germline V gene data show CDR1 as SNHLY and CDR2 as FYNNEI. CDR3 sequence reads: CASSIGAPNQPQHF. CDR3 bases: TGTGCCAGCAGTATCGGTGCTCCCAATCAGCCCCAGCATTTT.

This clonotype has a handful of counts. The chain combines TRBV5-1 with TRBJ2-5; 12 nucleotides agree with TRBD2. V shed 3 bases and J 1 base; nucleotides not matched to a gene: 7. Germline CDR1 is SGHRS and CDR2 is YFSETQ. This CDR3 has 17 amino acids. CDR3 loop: CASSSGLAGSIQETQYF. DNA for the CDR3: TGCGCCAGCAGCTCCGGACTAGCGGGGAGTATCCAAGAGACCCAGTACTTC.

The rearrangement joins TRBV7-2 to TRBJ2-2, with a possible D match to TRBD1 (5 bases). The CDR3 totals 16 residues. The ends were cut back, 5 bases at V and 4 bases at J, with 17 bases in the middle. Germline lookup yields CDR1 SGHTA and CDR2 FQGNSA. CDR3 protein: CASSLVIGAGTGELFF. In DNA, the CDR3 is TGTGCCAGCAGCCTCGTCATAGGGGCTGGCACCGGGGAGCTGTTTTTT.

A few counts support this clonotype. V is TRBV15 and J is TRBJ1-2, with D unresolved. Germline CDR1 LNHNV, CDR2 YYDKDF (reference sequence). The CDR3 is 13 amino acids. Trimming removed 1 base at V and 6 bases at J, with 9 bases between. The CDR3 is CATSRGKGHGYTF. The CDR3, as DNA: TGTGCCACCAGCAGAGGAAAGGGCCATGGCTACACCTTC. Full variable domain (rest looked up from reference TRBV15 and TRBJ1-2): DAMVIQNPRYQVTQFGKPVTLSCSQTLNHNVMYWYQQKSSQAPKLLFHYYDKDFNNEADTPDNFQSRRPNTSFCFLDIRSPGLGDTAMYLCATSRGKGHGYTFGSGTRLTVV.

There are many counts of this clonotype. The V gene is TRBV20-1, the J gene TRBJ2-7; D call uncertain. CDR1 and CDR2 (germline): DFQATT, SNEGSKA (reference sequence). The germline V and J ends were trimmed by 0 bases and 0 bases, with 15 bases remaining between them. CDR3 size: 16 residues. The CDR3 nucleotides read TGCAGTGCTAGAGATGGGGTAAAGCGCCCCTCCTACGAGCAGTACTTC. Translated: CSARDGVKRPSYEQYF.

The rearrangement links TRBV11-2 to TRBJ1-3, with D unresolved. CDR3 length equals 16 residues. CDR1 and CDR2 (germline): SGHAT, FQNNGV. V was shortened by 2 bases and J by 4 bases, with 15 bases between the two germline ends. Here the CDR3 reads CASSLTGPRPGNTIYF. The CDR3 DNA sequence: TGTGCCAGCAGCTTAACCGGGCCTAGACCCGGAAACACCATATATTTT.

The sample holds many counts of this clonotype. The CDR3 sequence is CSASIPGTGELFF. CDR3 nucleotide sequence: TGCAGTGCTAGTATCCCGGGGACCGGGGAGCTGTTTTTT. The chain employs TRBV20-1 and TRBJ2-2, with a possible D match to TRBD2 (5 bases). Germline CDR1 and CDR2: DFQATT and SNEGSKA (reference sequence). V shed 3 bases and J shed 5 bases, with 10 bases lying between them. The CDR3 spans 13 residues.

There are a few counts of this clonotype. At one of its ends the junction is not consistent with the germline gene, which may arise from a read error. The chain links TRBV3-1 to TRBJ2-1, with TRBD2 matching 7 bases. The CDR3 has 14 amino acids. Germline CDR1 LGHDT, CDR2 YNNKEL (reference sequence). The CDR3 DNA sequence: TGTGCCAGCAGCCACGACCATACGGCGGGAGTCCTTGTCTTC. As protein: CASSHDHTAGVLVF.